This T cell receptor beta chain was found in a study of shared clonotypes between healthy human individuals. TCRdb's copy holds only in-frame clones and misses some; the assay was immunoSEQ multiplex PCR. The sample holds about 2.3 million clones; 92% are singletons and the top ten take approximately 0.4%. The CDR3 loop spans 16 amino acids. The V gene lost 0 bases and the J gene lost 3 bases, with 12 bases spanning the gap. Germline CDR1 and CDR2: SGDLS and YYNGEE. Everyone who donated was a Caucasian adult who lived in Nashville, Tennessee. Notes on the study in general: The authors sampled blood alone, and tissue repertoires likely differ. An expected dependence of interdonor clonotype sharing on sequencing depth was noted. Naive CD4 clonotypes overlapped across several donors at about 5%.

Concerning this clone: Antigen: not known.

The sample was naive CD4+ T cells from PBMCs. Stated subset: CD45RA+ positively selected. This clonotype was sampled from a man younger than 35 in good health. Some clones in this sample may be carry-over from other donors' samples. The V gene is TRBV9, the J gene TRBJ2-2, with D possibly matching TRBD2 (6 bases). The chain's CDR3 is CASSVDLAGYTGELFF. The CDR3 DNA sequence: TGTGCCAGCAGCGTAGATCTGGCGGGATACACCGGGGAGCTGTTTTTT.